The 15 T cell receptor beta chains below all came from one sample that was sequenced in a study of T cell responses to AZD1222 COVID-19 vaccine (dated by TCRdb to 2020 to 2022). The library relied on the immunoSEQ multiplex PCR assay. TCRdb re-hosts the immuneACCESS table, in-frame sequences only. Its copies lack some clones; in the studies checked, an unresolved V gene accounts for under half of them, and the cause for the rest is not known. The sample table lists about 120,000 clones, 80% to 90% of them with a count of one. The ten largest clones take up about 22% of the sample. According to the study, the label for this sample's time point signals: baseline before first vaccination. The source material was peripheral blood, sampled on day 0 of AZD1222 vaccination. All receptors come from an adult in good health.

The chain combines TRBV6-5 with TRBJ2-2, with unresolved D. Germline V gives CDR1 MNHEY, CDR2 SVGAGI. V was cut by 4 bases and J by 8 bases, with 8 bases left in between. The CDR3 is made up of 12 amino acids. The CDR3 bases are TGTGCCAGCAGTTCCCTCTTTGGGGAGCTGTTTTTT. Protein product: CASSSLFGELFF.

The chain employs TRBV18 and TRBJ1-3; 8 bases map to TRBD1. The CDR3 length is 15 residues. Germline V gene lookup returns CDR1 KGHSH and CDR2 LQKENI. The V and J ends lost 2 bases and 6 bases, in that order; junction bases with no gene match: 6. CDR3 sequence: CASSPTRGQTNTIYF. For the CDR3, the DNA is TGTGCCAGCTCACCAACCAGGGGGCAGACAAACACCATATATTTT.

The rearrangement joins TRBV9 to TRBJ2-7; 8 nucleotides agree with TRBD2. Germline assignment: CDR1 SGDLS and CDR2 YYNGEE. The CDR3 is 13 residues long. With V trimmed by 3 bases and J by 2 bases, 1 base remained unmatched. CDR3 region: CASSGSGTYEQYF. DNA for the CDR3: TGTGCCAGCAGCGGTAGCGGGACCTACGAGCAGTACTTC.

This sequence joins TRBV18 and TRBJ2-7; a weak D match, TRBD2 (6 bases). Trimming cost V 4 bases and J 2 bases, with 12 bases left between them. Per the germline V gene, CDR1 is KGHSH and CDR2 is LQKENI. The CDR3 totals 14 residues. The DNA of the CDR3 is TGTGCCAGCTCACTCGGGGGTTCGGCCTACGAGCAGTACTTC. Its protein is CASSLGGSAYEQYF.

This clone was observed once. The chain has TRBV5-1 and TRBJ2-1, with D tentatively TRBD1 (7 bases). This CDR3 is built from 16 residues. The V end lost 3 bases, the J end lost 4 bases, and 17 bases lay between the germline ends. Germline V gene lookup returns CDR1 SGHRS and CDR2 YFSETQ. The CDR3 DNA is TGCGCCAGCAGCTCCAGACAGGGAGGAACGTACAATGAGCAGTTCTTC. Amino acid sequence: CASSSRQGGTYNEQFF.

This clone occurred once. The CDR3 sequence is CASSSQQGTEAFF. The CDR3 bases are TGTGCCAGCAGCTCCCAACAGGGCACTGAAGCTTTCTTT. The V and J genes are TRBV7-3 and TRBJ1-1, with TRBD1 as a possible D gene (6 bases). Germline values: CDR1 SGHTA, CDR2 FQGTGA. V dropped 4 bases and J dropped 4 bases, with 10 bases sitting between them. This CDR3 has 13 residues.

The genes are TRBV6-5 and TRBJ1-5, with D uncertain. Germline V gene data show CDR1 as MNHEY and CDR2 as SVGAGI. Trimming left V 6 bases short and J 6 bases short, with 15 bases between. The CDR3 extends over 14 amino acids. CDR3 amino acids: CASRDGKDGQPQHF. As DNA, the CDR3 is TGTGCCAGCAGGGACGGGAAGGACGGTCAGCCCCAGCATTTT.

V is TRBV5-1 and J is TRBJ2-1; 7 nucleotides match TRBD1. V shed 0 bases and J 8 bases; nucleotides not matched to a gene: 11. CDR3 length equals 16 residues. CDR1 is SGHRS, CDR2 YFSETQ, per germline. The CDR3 coding sequence is TGCGCCAGCAGCTTGGCCGTAGACAGGGAAGTATATGAGCAGTTCTTC. This encodes CASSLAVDREVYEQFF.

V is TRBV5-5 and J is TRBJ1-1, with D maybe TRBD1 (6 bases). The CDR3 consists of 16 residues. The germline CDR1 and CDR2 sequences are SGHKS and YYEKEE (reference sequence). The ends were cut back, 3 bases at V and 0 bases at J, with 15 bases in the middle. CDR3 region: CASSSAGTSLNTEAFF. The CDR3 region has the DNA TGTGCCAGCAGCTCAGCAGGGACATCGCTGAACACTGAAGCTTTCTTT.

The CDR3 DNA follows: TGTGCCAGCAGCTTGAGGGCAGCTAGCACAGATACGCAGTATTTT. Protein product: CASSLRAASTDTQYF. The J gene is TRBJ2-3, the V gene TRBV5-4; D is ambiguous. V lost 1 base, J lost 0 bases, and 9 bases lay in between. Germline-derived CDR1 and CDR2 are SGHNT and YYREEE (reference sequence). This CDR3 comprises 15 residues.

In this sample, this clone turned up once. In DNA form, the CDR3 reads TGTGCCATCGACCCACTAGCGGGGGGGACAGATACGCAGTATTTT. It translates to CAIDPLAGGTDTQYF. The rearrangement uses TRBV2 and TRBJ2-3, with TRBD2 identical over 13 bases. V shed 10 bases, J shed 3 bases, and the junction held 7 bases outside the gene matches. Germline loops: CDR1 SNHLY, CDR2 FYNNEI. This CDR3 comprises 15 residues.

The V gene is TRBV7-9, the J gene TRBJ2-3; 9 bases match TRBD2. This CDR3 region has 16 residues. Trimming cost V 3 bases and J 0 bases; bases outside gene matches: 4. Germline loops: CDR1 SEHNR, CDR2 FQNEAQ (reference sequence). The CDR3 coding sequence is TGTGCCAGCAGCTTTGGGCTAGCGGGAAGCACAGATACGCAGTATTTT. This gives the protein CASSFGLAGSTDTQYF.

The rearrangement links TRBV5-1 to TRBJ1-2, with D possibly matching TRBD1 (5 bases). V was clipped by 0 bases and J by 8 bases, with 14 bases between them. The CDR3 consists of 14 residues. Germline assignment: CDR1 SGHRS and CDR2 YFSETQ. The CDR3 coding sequence is TGCGCCAGCAGCTTGGGTCGGGGCGCGGAAGGCTACACCTTC. This codes for CASSLGRGAEGYTF. Based on the CDR3 plus reference TRBV5-1 and TRBJ1-2, the full variable domain is KAGVTQTPRYLIKTRGQQVTLSCSPISGHRSVSWYQQTPGQGLQFLFEYFSETQRNKGNFPGRFSGRQFSNSRSEMNVSTLELGDSALYLCASSLGRGAEGYTFGSGTRLTVV.

The chain employs TRBV29-1 and TRBJ1-1; D possibly corresponds to TRBD1 (6 bases). The CDR3 contains 14 residues. V lost 5 bases and J 3 bases, leaving 16 bases between the germline ends. Germline lookup yields CDR1 SQVTM and CDR2 ANQGSEA. In DNA form, the CDR3 reads TGCAGCGTTCCAAACAGGGAGAGGGACACTGAAGCTTTCTTT. This encodes CSVPNRERDTEAFF.

V gene TRBV7-2 combines with J gene TRBJ1-3, with D unresolved. CDR3 length equals 14 residues. Looked up from germline, CDR1 is SGHTA and CDR2 is FQGNSA. Trimming shortened V by 6 bases and J by 0 bases, and 9 bases separated the two germline ends. CDR3 amino acids: CASRSAASGNTIYF. CDR3 bases: TGTGCCAGCAGATCGGCAGCCTCTGGAAACACCATATATTTT.